This entry concerns a single TCR beta chain. What it binds is unknown. This record comes from a study of T cell responses to AZD1222 COVID-19 vaccine. Study-level points and caveats: Close to half of spike-specific TCRs reportedly recognize unmutated variant regions. Breadth and depth of Spike-specific TCRs rose after two AZD1222 doses. CD4 TCRs linked to vaccination spanned spike, dominating at 160-218 and 743-854.

The CDR3 covers 13 residues. The germline V and J ends were trimmed by 5 bases and 0 bases, with 4 bases remaining between them. The germline CDR1 and CDR2 sequences are KGHDR and SFDVKD. The assay was immunoSEQ multiplex PCR, and TCRdb's table has in-frame clones only and misses some. The sample comprises about 120,000 clones, roughly nine tenths of which are singletons, and roughly 7.8% rests with the top ten. The chain employs TRBV24-1 and TRBJ2-1; the D is unclear. Sequencing was performed on peripheral blood, taken on day 0 of AZD1222 vaccination. The source of this sequence is an adult in good health. Here the CDR3 reads CATSVSSYNEQFF. The CDR3, as DNA: TGTGCCACCAGTGTTTCCTCCTACAATGAGCAGTTCTTC.